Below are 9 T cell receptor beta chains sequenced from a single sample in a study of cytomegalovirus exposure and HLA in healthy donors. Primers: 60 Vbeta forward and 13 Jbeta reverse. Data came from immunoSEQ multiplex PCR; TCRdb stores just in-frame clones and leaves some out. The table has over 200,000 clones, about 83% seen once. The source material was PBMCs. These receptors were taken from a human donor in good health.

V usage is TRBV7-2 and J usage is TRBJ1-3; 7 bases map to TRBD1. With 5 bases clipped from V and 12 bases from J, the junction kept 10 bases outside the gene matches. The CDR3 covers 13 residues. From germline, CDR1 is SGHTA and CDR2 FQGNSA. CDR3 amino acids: CASSDQTGYNIYF. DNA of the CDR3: TGTGCCAGCAGCGACCAGACAGGGTATAACATATATTTT.

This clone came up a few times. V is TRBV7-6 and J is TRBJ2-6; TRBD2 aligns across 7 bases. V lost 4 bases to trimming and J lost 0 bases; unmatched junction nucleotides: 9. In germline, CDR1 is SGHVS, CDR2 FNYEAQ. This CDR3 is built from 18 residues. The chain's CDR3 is CASSSGLERVSGANVLTF. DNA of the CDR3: TGTGCCAGCAGCTCCGGACTAGAGCGTGTCTCTGGGGCCAACGTCCTGACTTTC.

CDR3 DNA: TGTGCCTGGAACCGGGACAGGGGTCCTATCTCTGGAAACACCATATATTTT. Protein: CAWNRDRGPISGNTIYF. V usage is TRBV30 and J usage is TRBJ1-3, with 10 bases fitting TRBD1. Germline V gene sequence: CDR1 GTSNPN, CDR2 SVGIG (reference sequence). This CDR3 region has 17 residues. V shed 4 bases, J shed 0 bases, and the junction held 9 bases outside the gene matches. Variable domain in full (rest from reference TRBV30 and TRBJ1-3): SQTIHQWPATLVQPVGSPLSLECTVEGTSNPNLYWYRQAAGRGLQLLFYSVGIGQISSEVPQNLSASRPQDRQFILSSKKLLLSDSGFYLCAWNRDRGPISGNTIYFGEGSWLTVV.

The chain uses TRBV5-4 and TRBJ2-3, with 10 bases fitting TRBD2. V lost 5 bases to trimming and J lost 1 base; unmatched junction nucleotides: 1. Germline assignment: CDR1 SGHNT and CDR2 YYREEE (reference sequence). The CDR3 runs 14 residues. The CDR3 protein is CASRTSGGTDTQYF. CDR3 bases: TGTGCCAGCAGAACTAGCGGGGGCACAGATACGCAGTATTTT.

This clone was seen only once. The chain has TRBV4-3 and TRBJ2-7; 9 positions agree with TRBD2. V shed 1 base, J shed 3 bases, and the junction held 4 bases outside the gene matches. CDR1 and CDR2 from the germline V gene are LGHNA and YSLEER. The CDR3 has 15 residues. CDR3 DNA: TGCGCCAGCAGCCAAGTGCCTAGCGGGAACTACGAGCAGTACTTC. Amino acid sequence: CASSQVPSGNYEQYF.

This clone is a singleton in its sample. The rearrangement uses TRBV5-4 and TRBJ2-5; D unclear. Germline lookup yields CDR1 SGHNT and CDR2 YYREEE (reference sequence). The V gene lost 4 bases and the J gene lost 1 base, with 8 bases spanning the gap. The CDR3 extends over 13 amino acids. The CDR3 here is CASSINLQETQYF. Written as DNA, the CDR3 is TGTGCCAGCAGCATAAATCTCCAAGAGACCCAGTACTTC.

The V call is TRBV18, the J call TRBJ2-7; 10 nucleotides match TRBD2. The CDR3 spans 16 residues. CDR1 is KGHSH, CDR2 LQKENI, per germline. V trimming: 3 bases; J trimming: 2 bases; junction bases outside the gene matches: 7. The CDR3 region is CASSPRTSGTPYEQYF. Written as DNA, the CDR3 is TGTGCCAGCTCACCCAGGACTAGCGGAACTCCCTACGAGCAGTACTTC.

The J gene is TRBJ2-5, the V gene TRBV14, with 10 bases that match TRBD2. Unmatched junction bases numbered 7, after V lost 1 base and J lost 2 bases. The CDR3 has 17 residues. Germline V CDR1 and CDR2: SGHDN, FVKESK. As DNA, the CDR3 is TGTGCCAGCAGCCAAGTTTTTAGGACTAGCGGACAAGAGACCCAGTACTTC. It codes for CASSQVFRTSGQETQYF.

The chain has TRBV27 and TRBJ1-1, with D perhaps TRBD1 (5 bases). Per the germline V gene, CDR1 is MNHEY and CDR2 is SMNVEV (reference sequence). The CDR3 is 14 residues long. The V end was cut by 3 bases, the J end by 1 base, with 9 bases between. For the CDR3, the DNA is TGTGCCAGCAGTTTTCAGGGCTGGAACACTGAAGCTTTCTTT. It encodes CASSFQGWNTEAFF.